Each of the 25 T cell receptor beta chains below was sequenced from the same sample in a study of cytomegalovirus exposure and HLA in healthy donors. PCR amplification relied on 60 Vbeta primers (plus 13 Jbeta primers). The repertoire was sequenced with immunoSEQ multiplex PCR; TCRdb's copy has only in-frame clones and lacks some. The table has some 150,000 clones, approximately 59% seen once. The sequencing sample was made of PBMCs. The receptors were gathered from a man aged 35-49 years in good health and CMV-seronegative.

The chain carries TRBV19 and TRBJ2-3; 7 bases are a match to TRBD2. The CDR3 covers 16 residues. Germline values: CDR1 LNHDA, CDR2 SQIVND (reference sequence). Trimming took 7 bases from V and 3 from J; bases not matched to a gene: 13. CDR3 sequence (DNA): TGTGCCAGTAAAAGTTCCGCGGGAGTAGTTACAGATACGCAGTATTTT. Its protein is CASKSSAGVVTDTQYF. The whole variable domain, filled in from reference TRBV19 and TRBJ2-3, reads DGGITQSPKYLFRKEGQNVTLSCEQNLNHDAMYWYRQDPGQGLRLIYYSQIVNDFQKGDIAEGYSVSREKKESFPLTVTSAQKNPTAFYLCASKSSAGVVTDTQYFGPGTRLTVL.

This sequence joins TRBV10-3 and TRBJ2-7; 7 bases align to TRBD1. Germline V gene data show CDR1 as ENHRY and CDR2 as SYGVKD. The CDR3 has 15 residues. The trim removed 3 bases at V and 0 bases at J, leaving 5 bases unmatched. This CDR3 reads CAISDVTGASYEQYF. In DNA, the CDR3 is TGTGCCATCAGTGATGTCACAGGGGCCTCCTACGAGCAGTACTTC.

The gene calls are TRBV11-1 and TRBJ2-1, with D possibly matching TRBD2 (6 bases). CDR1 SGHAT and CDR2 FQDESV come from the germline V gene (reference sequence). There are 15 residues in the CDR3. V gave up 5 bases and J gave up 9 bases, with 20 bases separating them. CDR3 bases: TGTGCCAGCAGCCCCCGGGACTTGCGTCGGGTTGAGCAGTTCTTC. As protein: CASSPRDLRRVEQFF.

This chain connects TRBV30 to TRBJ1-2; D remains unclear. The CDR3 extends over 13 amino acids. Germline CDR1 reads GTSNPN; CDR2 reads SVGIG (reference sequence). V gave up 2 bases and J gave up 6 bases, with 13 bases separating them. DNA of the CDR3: TGTGCCTGGAGTTTCCGAGGCTCCGATGGCTACACCTTC. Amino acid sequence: CAWSFRGSDGYTF.

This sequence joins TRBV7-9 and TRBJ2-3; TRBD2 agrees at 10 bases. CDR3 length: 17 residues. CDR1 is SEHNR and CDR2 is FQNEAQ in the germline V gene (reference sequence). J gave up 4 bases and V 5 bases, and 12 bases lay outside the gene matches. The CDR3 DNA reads TGTGCCAGCAGCCCAAAGAGCGGGAGGGGTGGCTCAGATACGCAGTATTTT. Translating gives CASSPKSGRGGSDTQYF.

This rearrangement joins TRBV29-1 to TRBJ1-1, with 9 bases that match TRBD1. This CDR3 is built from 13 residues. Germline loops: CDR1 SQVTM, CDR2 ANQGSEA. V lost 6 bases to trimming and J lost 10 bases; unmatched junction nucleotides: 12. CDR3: CSVVLTLQGAAFF. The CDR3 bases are TGCAGCGTCGTACTAACTTTACAGGGGGCAGCTTTCTTT.

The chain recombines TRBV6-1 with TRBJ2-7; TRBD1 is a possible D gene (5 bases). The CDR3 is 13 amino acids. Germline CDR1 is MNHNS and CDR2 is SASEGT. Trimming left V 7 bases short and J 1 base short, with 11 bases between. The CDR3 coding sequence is TGTGCCAGCAAGGACACAAGATCCTACGAGCAGTACTTC. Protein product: CASKDTRSYEQYF.

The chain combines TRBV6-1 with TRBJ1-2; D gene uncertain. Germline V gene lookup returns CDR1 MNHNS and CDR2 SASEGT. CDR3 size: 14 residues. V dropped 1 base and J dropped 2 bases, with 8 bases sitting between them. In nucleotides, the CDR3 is TGTGCCAGCAGTGAAGGCACTCGGAACTATGGCTACACCTTC. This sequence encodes CASSEGTRNYGYTF.

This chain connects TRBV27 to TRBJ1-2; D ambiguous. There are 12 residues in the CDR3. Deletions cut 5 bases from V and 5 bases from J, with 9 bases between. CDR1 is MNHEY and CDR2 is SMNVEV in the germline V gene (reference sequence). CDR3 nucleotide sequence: TGTGCCAGCAGTAATTCTATGTATGGCTACACCTTC. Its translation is CASSNSMYGYTF.

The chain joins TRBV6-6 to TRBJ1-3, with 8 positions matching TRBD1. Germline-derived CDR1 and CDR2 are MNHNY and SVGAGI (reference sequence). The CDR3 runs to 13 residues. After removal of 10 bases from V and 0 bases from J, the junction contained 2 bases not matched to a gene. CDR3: CATQGASGNTIYF. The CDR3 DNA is TGTGCCACCCAGGGGGCCTCTGGAAACACCATATATTTT.

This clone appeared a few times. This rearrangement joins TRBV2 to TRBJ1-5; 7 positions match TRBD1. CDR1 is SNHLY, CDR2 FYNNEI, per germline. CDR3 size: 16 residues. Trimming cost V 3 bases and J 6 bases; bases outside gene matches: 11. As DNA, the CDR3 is TGTGCCAGCAGTGAGACCCGGACAGGTGTCGGTCAGCCCCAGCATTTT. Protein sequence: CASSETRTGVGQPQHF.

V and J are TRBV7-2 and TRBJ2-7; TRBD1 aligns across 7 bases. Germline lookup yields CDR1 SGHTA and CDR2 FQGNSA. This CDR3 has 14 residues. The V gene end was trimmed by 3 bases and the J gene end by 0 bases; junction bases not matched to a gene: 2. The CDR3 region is CASSLWDSSYEQYF. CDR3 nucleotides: TGTGCCAGCAGCTTGTGGGACAGCTCCTACGAGCAGTACTTC.

The CDR3 protein is CASRRTSNEQFF. CDR3 sequence (DNA): TGTGCCAGCAGACGGACTAGCAATGAGCAGTTCTTC. V and J are TRBV13 and TRBJ2-1; 7 positions agree with TRBD2. This CDR3 has 12 amino acids. V was pared by 6 bases and J by 6 bases, with 2 bases of the junction left unmatched. The germline gives CDR1 PRHDT, CDR2 FYEKMQ (reference sequence).

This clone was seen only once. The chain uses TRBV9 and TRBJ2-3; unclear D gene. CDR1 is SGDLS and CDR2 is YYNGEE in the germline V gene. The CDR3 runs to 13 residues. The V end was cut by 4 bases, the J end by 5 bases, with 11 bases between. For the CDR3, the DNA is TGTGCCAGCAGCCCCCGTGCAGTAGATACGCAGTATTTT. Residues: CASSPRAVDTQYF.

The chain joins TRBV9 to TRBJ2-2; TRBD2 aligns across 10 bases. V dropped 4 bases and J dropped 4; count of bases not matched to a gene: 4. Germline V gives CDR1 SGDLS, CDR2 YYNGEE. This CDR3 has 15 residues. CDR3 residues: CASSLRTSGTGELFF. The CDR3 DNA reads TGTGCCAGCAGCCTACGGACTAGCGGCACCGGGGAGCTGTTTTTT.

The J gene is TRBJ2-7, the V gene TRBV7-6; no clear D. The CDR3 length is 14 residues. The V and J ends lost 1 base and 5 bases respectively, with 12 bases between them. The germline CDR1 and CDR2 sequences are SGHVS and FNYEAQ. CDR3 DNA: TGTGCCAGCAGCTTAGGAATTGGCAGTGACGAGCAGTACTTC. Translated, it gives CASSLGIGSDEQYF.

CDR3 loop: CATHLLRETQYF. In DNA, the CDR3 is TGTGCCACCCACCTTTTGAGGGAGACCCAGTACTTC. The rearrangement uses TRBV6-1 and TRBJ2-5; D gene unclear. The V end was cut by 10 bases, the J end by 5 bases, with 14 bases between. The CDR3 runs to 12 residues. Germline-derived CDR1 and CDR2 are MNHNS and SASEGT.

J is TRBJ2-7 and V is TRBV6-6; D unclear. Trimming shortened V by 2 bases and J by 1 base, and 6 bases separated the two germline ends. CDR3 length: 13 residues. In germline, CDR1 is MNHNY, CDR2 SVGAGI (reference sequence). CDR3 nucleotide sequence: TGTGCCAGCAGTTACGGCCATTCCTACGAGCAGTACTTC. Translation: CASSYGHSYEQYF.

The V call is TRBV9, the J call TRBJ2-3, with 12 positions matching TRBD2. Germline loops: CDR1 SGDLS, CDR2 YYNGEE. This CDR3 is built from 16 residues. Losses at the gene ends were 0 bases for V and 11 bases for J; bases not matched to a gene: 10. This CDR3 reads CASSVVATSGRAGQYF. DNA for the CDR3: TGTGCCAGCAGCGTAGTCGCGACTAGCGGGAGAGCGGGGCAGTATTTT.

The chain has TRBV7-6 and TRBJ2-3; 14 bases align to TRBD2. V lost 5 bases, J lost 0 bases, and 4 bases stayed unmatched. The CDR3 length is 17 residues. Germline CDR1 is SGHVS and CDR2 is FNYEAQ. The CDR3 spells CASSLGLAGVSTDTQYF. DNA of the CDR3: TGTGCCAGCAGCCTGGGACTAGCGGGGGTTAGCACAGATACGCAGTATTTT.

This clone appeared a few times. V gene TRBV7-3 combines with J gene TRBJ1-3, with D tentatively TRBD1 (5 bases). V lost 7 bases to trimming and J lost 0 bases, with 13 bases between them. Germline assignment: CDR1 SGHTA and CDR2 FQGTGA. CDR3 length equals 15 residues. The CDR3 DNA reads TGTGCCAGCACTGCTGGGGGGAGCTCTGGAAACACCATATATTTT. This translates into CASTAGGSSGNTIYF. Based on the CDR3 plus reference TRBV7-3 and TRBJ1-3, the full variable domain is GAGVSQTPSNKVTEKGKYVELRCDPISGHTALYWYRQSLGQGPEFLIYFQGTGAADDSGLPNDRFFAVRPEGSVSTLKIQRTERGDSAVYLCASTAGGSSGNTIYFGEGSWLTVV.

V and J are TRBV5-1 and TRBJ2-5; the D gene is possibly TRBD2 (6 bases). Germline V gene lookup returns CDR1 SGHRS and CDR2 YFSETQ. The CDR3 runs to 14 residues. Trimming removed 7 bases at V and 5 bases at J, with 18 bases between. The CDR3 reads CASGRDSSFETQYF. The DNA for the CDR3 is TGCGCCAGCGGCCGGGACTCATCATTCGAGACCCAGTACTTC.

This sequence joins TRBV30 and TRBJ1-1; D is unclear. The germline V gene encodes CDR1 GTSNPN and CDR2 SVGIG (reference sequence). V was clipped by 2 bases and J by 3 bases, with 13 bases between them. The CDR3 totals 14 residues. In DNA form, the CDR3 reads TGTGCCTGGAGTAACTTACCCTCGGACACTGAAGCTTTCTTT. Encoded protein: CAWSNLPSDTEAFF.

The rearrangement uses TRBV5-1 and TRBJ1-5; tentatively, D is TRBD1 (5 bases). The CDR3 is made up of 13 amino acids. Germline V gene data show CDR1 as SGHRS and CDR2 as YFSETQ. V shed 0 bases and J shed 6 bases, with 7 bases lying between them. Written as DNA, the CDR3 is TGCGCCAGCAGCTTGGAGGGGCCTCAGCCCCAGCATTTT. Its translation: CASSLEGPQPQHF. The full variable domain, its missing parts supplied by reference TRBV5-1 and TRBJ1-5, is KAGVTQTPRYLIKTRGQQVTLSCSPISGHRSVSWYQQTPGQGLQFLFEYFSETQRNKGNFPGRFSGRQFSNSRSEMNVSTLELGDSALYLCASSLEGPQPQHFGDGTRLSIL.

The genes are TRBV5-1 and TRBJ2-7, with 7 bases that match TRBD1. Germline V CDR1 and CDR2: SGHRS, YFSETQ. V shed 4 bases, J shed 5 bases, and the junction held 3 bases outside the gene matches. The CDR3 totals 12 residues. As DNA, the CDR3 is TGCGCCAGCAGCAAAGACAGGGACGAGCAGTACTTC. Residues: CASSKDRDEQYF. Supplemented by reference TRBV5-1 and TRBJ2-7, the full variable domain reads KAGVTQTPRYLIKTRGQQVTLSCSPISGHRSVSWYQQTPGQGLQFLFEYFSETQRNKGNFPGRFSGRQFSNSRSEMNVSTLELGDSALYLCASSKDRDEQYFGPGTRLTVT.